Listed below are T cell receptor beta chains from one sample, sequenced in a study of blood T cell repertoires in COVID-19. TCRdb's table, derived via immunoSEQ multiplex PCR, lists solely in-frame clones and lacks some. The data hold about 130,000 clones, with 80% to 90% observed a single time. The source material was PBMCs or T cells enriched from blood (not recorded which). Every receptor here comes from a man aged 40-49 years with acute COVID-19. Each CDR3 is given without its conserved first and last residue. Each record gives: J gene, V gene, CDR3 protein.

>TRBJ1-5|TRBV19
ASSPPPWADRYSNQPQH
>TRBJ1-3|TRBV2
ASQGTGQGIGNTIY
>TRBJ2-1|TRBV7-3
ASSSLPGELNEQF
>TRBJ1-2|TRBV18
ASSFDRVDGYT
>TRBJ1-5|TRBV2
ASGGQGESDQPQH
>TRBJ2-7|TRBV19
ASSTGGTSGAYEQY
>TRBJ2-6|TRBV7-2
ASSFSGRGGANVLT
>TRBJ1-3|TRBV3-1/TRBV3-2
ASSQDGGSGNTIY
>TRBJ2-7|TRBV6-1
ASSEVPAAYYEQY
>TRBJ2-4|TRBV27
APTHGKNIQY
>TRBJ2-1|TRBV14
ASSLFLVNEQF
>TRBJ2-3|TRBV6-5
ASSRGRDTQY
>TRBJ2-5|TRBV13
ASKSGGASRGY
>TRBJ1-4|TRBV10-3
AISESPGGGTNEKLF
>TRBJ1-2|TRBV5-5
ASAYVEVNYGYT
>TRBJ1-1|TRBV29-1
SASLGGLSEAF
>TRBJ2-1|TRBV12-5
ASGLDTGISQF
>TRBJ1-1|TRBV5-1
ASDPGGGPMNTEAF
>TRBJ2-7|TRBV11-1
ASTPEPGLYEQY
>TRBJ2-4|TRBV19
ASTHPSGGGNIQY
>TRBJ1-2|TRBV29-1
SVEHNDYGYT
>TRBJ2-5|TRBV7-2
ASSFIGTSKETQY
>TRBJ1-2|TRBV12-3/TRBV12-4
ASSLGTGDGYT
>TRBJ2-7|TRBV18
ASSLNRQSLYEQY
>TRBJ2-1|TRBV4-1
ASSQDGAEEPNNEQF
>TRBJ2-7|TRBV28
ASSLSQGAGEQY
>TRBJ2-7|TRBV12-3/TRBV12-4
ASSLATGHEQY
>TRBJ1-5|TRBV6-5
ASGKTGNNQPQH
>TRBJ2-5|TRBV10-2
ASRTDFPGETQY
>TRBJ1-5|TRBV18
ASSPLTENQPQH
>TRBJ1-2|TRBV4-1
ASSQEQGSNYGYT
>TRBJ2-1|TRBV10-3
AISDRTSGVNNEQF
>TRBJ1-2|TRBV12-3/TRBV12-4
ASSPRGDYGYT
>TRBJ2-2|TRBV19
ASSFPYGELF
>TRBJ1-2|TRBV13
ASSLAWYGTEGDGYT
>TRBJ2-2|TRBV19
AISDSLANTGELF
>TRBJ2-7|TRBV10-3
AIALEGGEQY
>TRBJ1-2|TRBV7-8
ASSLEARGYT